This T cell receptor (beta chain) was profiled in a study of CD8 T cells in ankylosing spondylitis. Regarding the study as a whole: The authors found the disease-linked clones to be CD8+ and relatively rare in peripheral blood. Prior work had noted some motif variants in reactive arthritis blood and synovial fluid. Clones tied to disease were said to be significantly enriched in matched ankylosing spondylitis synovial fluid.

On this clonotype: Its cognate antigen is unknown.

TCR beta libraries were made by quantitative 5'-RACE with molecular barcodes. TCRdb independently ran MiXCR on the 5' RACE reads; one entry per CDR3 protein. The repertoire consists of 200,000 to 250,000 distinct CDR3 sequences, with about 10% occurring once and the leading ten covering approximately 20%. Per germline, CDR1 SGHTA and CDR2 FQGTGA. The CDR3 runs to 14 residues. The V segment lost 6 bases and the J segment 3 bases; nucleotides outside the gene matches: 6. The origin of this receptor is a male donor with ankylosing spondylitis or in good health (not recorded which). The chain recombines TRBV7-3 with TRBJ2-5; 8 nucleotides match TRBD2. Sequencing used blood, either unsorted or a sorted T cell fraction (not recorded which). The CDR3 nucleotides are TGTGCCAGCAGTCGTCCGGGACTAGAAGAGACCCAGTACTTC. Residues: CASSRPGLEETQYF.